This T cell receptor beta chain was profiled in a study of PD-1 blockade in classical Hodgkin lymphoma. Study conclusions and caveats: Lower baseline TCR diversity marked trial partial responders and progressors. Newly diagnosed patients reportedly trailed healthy donors in baseline TCR diversity.

In every patient, relapse followed autologous stem cell transplantation, while exposure to brentuximab vedotin differed. Patients showed best responses of complete response, partial response or progressive disease. The CDR3 extends over 14 amino acids. The germline V and J ends were trimmed by 6 bases and 2 bases, with 13 bases remaining between them. The germline gives CDR1 MNHEY, CDR2 SVGAGI. Remarks on this clone: Its antigen is not identified. The same CDR3 arises from other DNA sequences in this sample as well.

TCRdb's copy holds only in-frame clones and misses some; the assay was immunoSEQ multiplex PCR. The sample shows about 98,000 clones, just under 95% of them seen only once. This TCR derives from a human donor with classical Hodgkin lymphoma. The rearrangement links TRBV6-5 to TRBJ1-1; no clear D. The input for sequencing was peripheral blood mononuclear cells (PBMCs), taken at baseline. CDR3 sequence (DNA): TGTGCCAGCAGAAACCCCTCGGGAAACACTGAAGCTTTCTTT. Protein product: CASRNPSGNTEAFF.